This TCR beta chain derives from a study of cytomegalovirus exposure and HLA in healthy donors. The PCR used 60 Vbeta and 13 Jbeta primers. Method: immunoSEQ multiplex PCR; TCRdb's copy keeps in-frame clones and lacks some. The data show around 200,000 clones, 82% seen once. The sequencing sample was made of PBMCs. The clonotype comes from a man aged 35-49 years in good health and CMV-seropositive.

DNA of the CDR3: TGCGCCAGCGCCTCGGGGACTAGTAGCAATGAGCAGTTCTTC. This codes for CASASGTSSNEQFF. The J gene is TRBJ2-1, the V gene TRBV10-1, with 8 nucleotides matching TRBD2. This CDR3 comprises 14 residues. The V gene's germline CDR1 is WNHNN and CDR2 SYGVQD (reference sequence). Losses at the gene ends were 8 bases for V and 6 bases for J; bases not matched to a gene: 9.